The present T cell receptor beta chain was sequenced within a study of blood T cell repertoires in COVID-19. Clones were read by immunoSEQ multiplex PCR, and TCRdb kept only the in-frame ones, dropping some. This table holds a few hundred thousand clones, about 80% found once. This clonotype was sampled from a human donor in a cohort sampled during active COVID-19. Sequenced material: peripheral blood.

CDR3 in DNA: TGCGCCAGCAGCTTGGTCCCTCAGGGAGGGACTGAAGCTTTCTTT. This codes for CASSLVPQGGTEAFF. The rearrangement uses TRBV5-1 and TRBJ1-1; maybe TRBD1 (5 bases). V was clipped by 0 bases and J by 5 bases, with 14 bases between them. CDR1 is SGHRS and CDR2 is YFSETQ in the germline V gene. The CDR3 runs 15 residues.